This passage covers 14 T cell receptor beta chains from one sample sequenced in a study of blood T cells in healthy people across ages (dated by TCRdb to 2014 to 2015). Library prep was done by 5' RACE. TCRdb shows the sequencer as Illumina HiSeq 2500. A second PCR of roughly 7 to 11 cycles was performed with a sample-barcoded 5' primer and a J-beta primer mix. TCRdb redid the processing of the public reads, applying fastp at Q25 and MiXCR, and retained in-frame beta chains. Rows matching on CDR3 protein sequence are summarized as one entry with the most common DNA and genes. This sample is represented by hundreds of thousands of distinct CDR3 sequences; roughly 40% of them were singletons. The top ten clones comprise 10% to 15% of the sample. The sample consisted of blood. The receptor source for this set is a man aged 18-30 years in good health.

The chain couples TRBV13 to TRBJ2-1, with D possibly matching TRBD1 (5 bases). There are 13 residues in the CDR3. V was shortened by 4 bases and J by 9 bases, with 13 bases between the two germline ends. Germline-derived CDR1 and CDR2 are PRHDT and FYEKMQ (reference sequence). CDR3 sequence (DNA): TGTGCCAGCAGCTCCGATTGGGGCGGTGAGCAGTTCTTC. Protein product: CASSSDWGGEQFF.

This rearrangement joins TRBV5-6 to TRBJ1-2, with D unresolved. CDR1 SGHDT and CDR2 YYEEEE come from the germline V gene. The V and J ends lost 4 bases and 6 bases respectively, with 13 bases between them. This CDR3 has 13 residues. The CDR3 spells CASSPGRQNGYTF. Written as DNA, the CDR3 is TGTGCCAGCAGCCCCGGGAGGCAGAATGGCTACACCTTC.

The CDR3 protein is CASSLAGTSRQYF. For the CDR3, the DNA is TGCGCCAGCAGCTTGGCTGGGACCTCCCGACAGTACTTC. The chain recombines TRBV5-1 with TRBJ2-5; the D gene could be TRBD1 or TRBD2 (5 bases each). Trimming took 0 bases from V and 11 from J, leaving 14 bases between them. The CDR3 contains 13 residues. From germline, CDR1 is SGHRS and CDR2 YFSETQ.

The gene calls are TRBV20-1 and TRBJ1-5; D possibly corresponds to TRBD1 (5 bases). CDR3 length: 16 amino acids. The V gene lost 0 bases and the J gene lost 2 bases, with 14 bases spanning the gap. Germline CDR1 is DFQATT and CDR2 is SNEGSKA (reference sequence). The CDR3 loop is CSARERGRAGNQPQHF. In nucleotides, the CDR3 is TGCAGTGCTAGAGAAAGGGGCAGGGCCGGCAATCAGCCCCAGCATTTT.

About this clonotype: A much larger clone sits a single nucleotide away, making a read error possible. The V and J genes are TRBV7-3 and TRBJ2-4; 8 bases are shared with TRBD1. Germline assignment: CDR1 SGHTA and CDR2 FQGTGA. The CDR3 totals 16 residues. CDR3 sequence reads: CACSLRLTGGLGIQYF. The CDR3 DNA reads TGTGCCTGCAGCTTACGTCTTACAGGGGGATTGGGCATTCAGTACTTC.

The J gene is TRBJ2-7, the V gene TRBV5-1; 7 bases map to TRBD2. CDR3 length: 14 residues. The J segment lost 1 base and the V segment lost 1 base, leaving 2 bases of the junction unmatched. Germline V lookup: CDR1 SGHRS, CDR2 YFSETQ. The CDR3 loop reads CASSLWEGSYEQYF. Written as DNA, the CDR3 is TGCGCCAGCAGCTTGTGGGAGGGATCCTACGAGCAGTACTTC.

As regards this clonotype: A much larger clone differs by one base, so this may be a read error. The J gene is TRBJ2-5, the V gene TRBV7-6; tentative D call: TRBD1 (6 bases). The DNA end is a closer match to TRBJ2-7, so the J assignment may be wrong. The CDR3 is made up of 13 amino acids. Germline V gene sequence: CDR1 SGHVS, CDR2 FNYEAQ. Written as DNA, the CDR3 is TGTGCCAGCAGCGTAACACAGGGTTACGAGCAGTACTTC. It specifies CASSVTQGYEQYF.

This chain links TRBV27 with TRBJ1-2; tentatively, D is TRBD1 (5 bases). The V and J ends lost 6 bases and 1 base respectively, with 15 bases between them. The CDR3 is made up of 15 amino acids. Germline V gene lookup returns CDR1 MNHEY and CDR2 SMNVEV (reference sequence). CDR3 DNA sequence: TGTGCCAGCAGCACAAGGGGATTGGGTAACTATGGCTACACCTTC. Translation: CASSTRGLGNYGYTF.

A few counts support this clonotype. The chain carries TRBV20-1 and TRBJ2-3; 7 bases are a match to TRBD2. Germline V gives CDR1 DFQATT, CDR2 SNEGSKA (reference sequence). Germline trimming cut 6 bases from V and 3 bases from J; bases unmatched to any gene: 9. The CDR3 sequence is 14 residues long. Here the CDR3 reads CSALWRGNTDTQYF. CDR3 nucleotides: TGCAGTGCCCTGTGGCGGGGGAATACAGATACGCAGTATTTT.

The chain is built from TRBV2 and TRBJ2-4; TRBD2 matches 14 bases. The J call may be incorrect, as the DNA end agrees better with TRBJ2-5. CDR3 length: 17 amino acids. Germline CDR1 reads SNHLY; CDR2 reads FYNNEI. The CDR3 DNA follows: TGTGCCAGCAGAACCGGGACTAGCGGGGGACTGCAAGAGACCCAGTACTTC. Encoded protein: CASRTGTSGGLQETQYF.

The chain has TRBV10-3 and TRBJ1-4; D unresolved. V was shortened by 8 bases and J by 5 bases, with 15 bases between the two germline ends. The germline V gene encodes CDR1 ENHRY and CDR2 SYGVKD. The CDR3 loop spans 14 amino acids. DNA of the CDR3: TGTGCCATCGCTTCCACCGACACCAATGAAAAACTGTTTTTT. Translating it yields CAIASTDTNEKLFF.

This clonotype was picked up a small number of times. This sequence joins TRBV4-2 and TRBJ2-3, with TRBD1 identical over 7 bases. The germline gives CDR1 LGHNA, CDR2 YNFKEQ. CDR3 length: 16 amino acids. The V and J ends lost 1 base and 3 bases, in that order; junction bases with no gene match: 7. The DNA of the CDR3 is TGTGCCAGCAGCCAAGCAAGAGGGGGCCGGACAGATACGCAGTATTTT. Translation gives CASSQARGGRTDTQYF.

The genes are TRBV7-2 and TRBJ2-3, with unresolved D. Trimming removed 1 base at V and 11 bases at J, with 10 bases between. CDR1 and CDR2 from the germline V gene are SGHTA and FQGNSA. This CDR3 spans 12 amino acids. CDR3 sequence reads: CASSLGEGWQYF. CDR3 bases: TGTGCCAGCAGCTTAGGTGAAGGGTGGCAGTATTTT.

This rearrangement joins TRBV14 to TRBJ2-4, with D perhaps TRBD2 (9 bases). The J call is uncertain, as TRBJ2-7 better fits the DNA end. The CDR3 is 17 residues long. Germline V CDR1 and CDR2: SGHDN, FVKESK. This chain's CDR3 is CASSWTGTRGGADEQYF. CDR3 sequence (DNA): TGTGCCAGCTCTTGGACAGGGACTCGCGGGGGGGCCGACGAGCAGTACTTC.